These 30 T cell receptor beta chains were sequenced from one sample in a study of T cells in Graves' hyperthyroidism and ophthalmopathy. RNA transcripts gave rise to amplified TCR beta CDR3 regions. Initially, a first-round RT-PCR of the TCR CDR3 employed the HTBI primer set. A single record per CDR3 protein comes from TCRdb applying MiXCR to the multiplex PCR reads. The repertoire holds approximately 510,000 distinct CDR3 sequences, with 46% as singletons. Sequencing input: peripheral blood or thyroid tissue (not recorded which). These receptors originate from an adult woman with Graves' disease, either hyperthyroidism or ophthalmopathy (not recorded which).

This clonotype was seen repeatedly, ten times or more. The chain uses TRBV5-1 and TRBJ2-7, with 9 bases that match TRBD2. CDR3 length: 15 residues. CDR1 SGHRS and CDR2 YFSETQ come from the germline V gene. V lost 7 bases to trimming and J lost 7 bases; unmatched junction nucleotides: 15. The CDR3 nucleotides are TGCGCCAGCGGGTTAGCGGGAGCCTCCCCGAGGGAGCAGTACTTC. Translated: CASGLAGASPREQYF.

A note on this clonotype: A much bigger clone sits one base away, suggesting this may be a read error. The chain joins TRBV20-1 to TRBJ2-5; TRBD2 matches at 13 bases. The germline CDR1 and CDR2 sequences are DFQATT and SNEGSKA (reference sequence). This CDR3 has 18 amino acids. CDR3 region: CSARDLLAGGRGQEIQYF. The DNA of the CDR3 is TGCAGTGCTAGAGATCTACTAGCGGGAGGGCGAGGGCAAGAGATCCAGTACTTC.

The chain couples TRBV29-1 to TRBJ1-1, with D perhaps TRBD1 (5 bases). The CDR3 consists of 12 residues. CDR1 SQVTM and CDR2 ANQGSEA come from the germline V gene. Trimming removed 5 bases from V and 4 bases from J, with 11 bases in between. CDR3 in DNA: TGCAGCGTTATGGGGGTTAGCACTGAAGCTTTCTTT. It is translated as CSVMGVSTEAFF.

The gene calls are TRBV7-6 and TRBJ2-7; the D gene could be TRBD1 or TRBD2 (5 bases each). The V gene's germline CDR1 is SGHVS and CDR2 FNYEAQ. The CDR3 covers 15 residues. V lost 5 bases and J 0 bases, leaving 14 bases between the germline ends. The CDR3 DNA sequence: TGTGCCAGCAGCCCCCGGGACCTCCGCTCCTACGAGCAGTACTTC. Its translation: CASSPRDLRSYEQYF.

The rearrangement uses TRBV2 and TRBJ2-5; possibly TRBD1 or TRBD2 for D (5 bases each). V lost 8 bases, J lost 9 bases, and 22 bases lay in between. CDR1 and CDR2 (germline): SNHLY, FYNNEI. This CDR3 has 14 amino acids. CDR3 loop: CASGGRASNQPQYF. CDR3 bases: TGTGCCAGCGGAGGCAGGGCTAGCAATCAGCCCCAGTACTTC. Supplemented by reference TRBV2 and TRBJ2-5, the full variable domain reads EPEVTQTPSHQVTQMGQEVILRCVPISNHLYFYWYRQILGQKVEFLVSFYNNEISEKSEIFDDQFSVERPDGSNFTLKIRSTKLEDSAMYFCASGGRASNQPQYFGPGTRLLVL.

Many counts were recorded for this clonotype. CDR3 region: CATSDLAGNYGYTF. The CDR3 region has the DNA TGTGCCACCAGTGATTTAGCAGGAAACTATGGCTACACCTTC. The rearrangement joins TRBV24-1 to TRBJ1-2; D not certain. This CDR3 region has 14 residues. Germline V CDR1 and CDR2: KGHDR, SFDVKD. V was cut by 1 base and J by 2 bases, with 7 bases left in between.

The V gene is TRBV7-9, the J gene TRBJ1-1, with no clear D. V was cut by 5 bases and J by 0 bases, with 10 bases left in between. Germline V gene data show CDR1 as SEHNR and CDR2 as FQNEAQ (reference sequence). The CDR3 extends over 14 amino acids. The CDR3 protein is CASSMDGMNTEAFF. Here the CDR3 DNA reads TGTGCCAGCAGCATGGACGGTATGAACACTGAAGCTTTCTTT.

The V and J genes are TRBV5-1 and TRBJ2-5; 9 bases are shared with TRBD1. Trimming took 4 bases from V and 2 from J; bases not matched to a gene: 6. Germline CDR1 and CDR2: SGHRS and YFSETQ. The CDR3 runs to 15 residues. The CDR3 DNA follows: TGCGCCAGCAGCCCCCGGGACAGGGTGCAAGAGACCCAGTACTTC. It specifies CASSPRDRVQETQYF.

Points on this clonotype: One end of the junction does not line up with germline, which may come from a read error. The rearrangement joins TRBV10-3 to TRBJ1-2; 8 positions match TRBD1. Germline CDR1 ENHRY, CDR2 SYGVKD. The CDR3 is 13 residues long. CDR3 amino acids: CASSRTGSSGYTF. DNA for the CDR3: TGTGCCAGCAGTAGGACAGGGTCATCCGGCTACACCTTC.

This clonotype was picked up many times. The chain carries TRBV3-1 and TRBJ1-1, with unresolved D. From germline, CDR1 is LGHDT and CDR2 YNNKEL (reference sequence). CDR3 length: 14 amino acids. Between the trimmed V and J ends, which lost 0 bases and 1 base, there was a span of 6 bases. This chain's CDR3 is CASSQDGENTEAFF. Written as DNA, the CDR3 is TGTGCCAGCAGCCAAGATGGGGAGAACACTGAAGCTTTCTTT.

This clonotype was picked up a small number of times. CDR3 in DNA: TGTGCCAGCCGGGGGGCAGATCAGCCCCAGCATTTT. It is translated as CASRGADQPQHF. The gene calls are TRBV6-1 and TRBJ1-5; weak D call: TRBD1 (6 bases). V was cut by 8 bases and J by 5 bases, with 10 bases left in between. CDR1 is MNHNS and CDR2 is SASEGT in the germline V gene. The CDR3 extends over 12 amino acids.

At least ten counts were recorded for this clonotype. This chain uses TRBV4-1 with TRBJ2-5, with a weak D call TRBD1 (5 bases). Germline values: CDR1 MGHRA, CDR2 YSYEKL. This CDR3 has 15 residues. V lost 0 bases to trimming and J lost 5 bases, with 13 bases between them. As DNA, the CDR3 is TGCGCCAGCAGCCAAGATGGGCAGGGTCGTGAGACCCAGTACTTC. It codes for CASSQDGQGRETQYF.

This chain links TRBV10-2 with TRBJ2-5, with 8 positions matching TRBD2. Germline CDR1 WSHSY, CDR2 SAAADI. The CDR3 is made up of 14 amino acids. With V trimmed by 7 bases and J by 4 bases, 8 bases remained unmatched. In DNA form, the CDR3 reads TGCGCCAGCACCCAGGGACTAGTTGGAGAGACCCAGTACTTC. Translation: CASTQGLVGETQYF.

This clonotype has only a few counts. The V and J genes are TRBV25-1 and TRBJ1-2; TRBD1 aligns across 9 bases. Trimming at V came to 4 bases and at J to 4 bases, leaving 10 bases not matched to a gene. Germline-derived CDR1 and CDR2 are MGHDK and SYGVNS. The CDR3 loop spans 16 amino acids. CDR3 loop: CASSVIRDRDPYGYTF. For the CDR3, the DNA is TGTGCCAGCAGTGTTATCCGGGACAGGGATCCCTATGGCTACACCTTC.

This clonotype was recorded at least ten times. This chain uses TRBV12-3 or TRBV12-4 with TRBJ2-5; D is undetermined. The CDR3 length is 13 residues. V lost 5 bases and J lost 5, with 12 bases in between. The CDR3 DNA is TGTGCCAGCAGTCTGTTGGTCGGGGAGACCCAGTACTTC. Translated, it gives CASSLLVGETQYF.

This clonotype was detected once. The chain uses TRBV9 and TRBJ1-3, with no clear D. Per germline, CDR1 SGDLS and CDR2 YYNGEE. The CDR3 contains 12 residues. With 3 bases removed from V and 5 bases from J, the gap between germline ends came to 6 bases. The CDR3 nucleotides are TGTGCCAGCAGCGCACTTCGAAACACCATATATTTT. It translates to CASSALRNTIYF.

The rearrangement joins TRBV12-3 or TRBV12-4 to TRBJ1-5, with D unresolved. The CDR3 runs to 13 residues. Trimming cost V 3 bases and J 5 bases, with 8 bases left between them. This CDR3 is CASSLIFDQPQHF. The DNA of the CDR3 is TGTGCCAGCAGTTTGATCTTTGATCAGCCCCAGCATTTT.

This clonotype was counted only a few times. The rearrangement links TRBV29-1 to TRBJ2-3; the D gene is possibly TRBD2 (6 bases). The germline V gene has CDR1 SQVTM and CDR2 ANQGSEA. The CDR3 length is 14 residues. V dropped 8 bases and J dropped 4 bases, with 19 bases sitting between them. The CDR3, as DNA: TGCAGCCTCCGCGCGCGGGGTTCCCCAGATACGCAGTATTTT. This sequence encodes CSLRARGSPDTQYF.

The J gene is TRBJ2-1, the V gene TRBV15, with a possible D match to TRBD2 (6 bases). V was shortened by 8 bases and J by 10 bases, with 12 bases between the two germline ends. This CDR3 has 11 amino acids. From germline, CDR1 is LNHNV and CDR2 YYDKDF (reference sequence). The CDR3 sequence: CATSQLAEQFF. In nucleotides, the CDR3 is TGTGCCACCTCCCAGCTAGCGGAGCAGTTCTTC.

This clonotype has a single count. V and J are TRBV15 and TRBJ2-7, with 7 bases fitting TRBD1. V shed 5 bases and J 3 bases; nucleotides not matched to a gene: 7. Germline V gene lookup returns CDR1 LNHNV and CDR2 YYDKDF (reference sequence). CDR3 length: 14 amino acids. The CDR3 region has the DNA TGTGCCACCAGCCACGCAGGGGGTTTCTACGAGCAGTACTTC. Its protein product is CATSHAGGFYEQYF.

This chain uses TRBV5-1 with TRBJ2-5, with D possibly TRBD1 on 7 matching bases. Trimming took 3 bases from V and 5 from J, leaving 14 bases between them. Germline assignment: CDR1 SGHRS and CDR2 YFSETQ. This CDR3 comprises 14 residues. CDR3 sequence (DNA): TGCGCCAGCAGCTCCACGACAGGGACTGAGACCCAGTACTTC. It yields the protein CASSSTTGTETQYF.

This clonotype has only a few counts. V usage is TRBV29-1 and J usage is TRBJ1-1, with unresolved D. Germline values: CDR1 SQVTM, CDR2 ANQGSEA. The V and J ends lost 5 bases and 2 bases respectively, with 6 bases between them. The CDR3 is 11 amino acids. CDR3 sequence: CSVTDNTEAFF. CDR3 nucleotide sequence: TGCAGCGTTACGGATAACACTGAAGCTTTCTTT.

Here the CDR3 reads CATSRDRWTGDREDTGELFF. The CDR3 bases are TGTGCCACCAGCAGAGATCGATGGACAGGGGATCGAGAGGACACCGGGGAGCTGTTTTTT. The V gene is TRBV15, the J gene TRBJ2-2; 9 bases are a match to TRBD1. The CDR3 loop spans 20 amino acids. The V gene's germline CDR1 is LNHNV and CDR2 YYDKDF (reference sequence). V shed 0 bases, J shed 3 bases, and the junction held 14 bases outside the gene matches.

DNA for the CDR3: TGTGCCATCAGGGGAGGACAGGGTAACGAGCAGTACACTGAAGCTTTCTTT. Translated: CAIRGGQGNEQYTEAFF. This chain connects TRBV10-3 to TRBJ1-1; 8 bases are shared with TRBD1. This CDR3 has 17 amino acids. The junction had 15 bases not matched to a gene; V was cut back by 6 bases and J by 3 bases. The germline V gene encodes CDR1 ENHRY and CDR2 SYGVKD.

This clonotype was counted many times. The chain employs TRBV5-1 and TRBJ1-2, with D perhaps matching TRBD1 (6 bases). V was shortened by 4 bases and J by 0 bases, with 13 bases between the two germline ends. Germline values: CDR1 SGHRS, CDR2 YFSETQ. The CDR3 totals 15 residues. This CDR3 is CASSSGQPPNYGYTF. The CDR3 DNA follows: TGCGCCAGCAGCAGCGGACAGCCTCCTAACTATGGCTACACCTTC.

This clonotype was seen at least ten times. The rearrangement joins TRBV5-8 to TRBJ2-7, with D possibly matching TRBD1 (6 bases). Trimming left V 4 bases short and J 5 bases short, with 16 bases between. Looked up from germline, CDR1 is SGHTS and CDR2 is YDEGEE. The CDR3 is 14 amino acids. CDR3 protein: CASSRSSNRDEQYF. The CDR3 nucleotides read TGTGCCAGCAGCCGCAGCTCCAACAGGGACGAGCAGTACTTC.

The genes are TRBV12-3 or TRBV12-4 and TRBJ1-6; D is undetermined. The CDR3 spans 13 residues. The ends were cut back, 6 bases at V and 4 bases at J, with 7 bases in the middle. The CDR3 nucleotides read TGTGCCAGCAGGACGGATTATAATTCACCCCTCCACTTT. It encodes CASRTDYNSPLHF.

The V call is TRBV2, the J call TRBJ1-6; D uncertain. Trimming stripped 6 bases from V and 9 bases from J, with 24 bases between. Germline CDR1 and CDR2: SNHLY and FYNNEI. The CDR3 is made up of 17 amino acids. CDR3 region: CASRAGSFSLGGSPLHF. Here the CDR3 DNA reads TGTGCCAGCAGGGCCGGGAGTTTCTCCCTTGGAGGTTCACCCCTCCACTTT.

This clonotype was seen a few times. The chain carries TRBV27 and TRBJ2-7; 7 bases fit TRBD1. V was pared by 8 bases and J by 3 bases, with 7 bases of the junction left unmatched. The germline V gene encodes CDR1 MNHEY and CDR2 SMNVEV (reference sequence). The CDR3 loop spans 13 amino acids. CDR3 region: CASGQDRYYEQYF. For the CDR3, the DNA is TGTGCCAGCGGACAGGATCGCTACTACGAGCAGTACTTC.

This clonotype was found many times. The chain carries TRBV7-2 and TRBJ1-5, with D tentatively TRBD1 (5 bases). The CDR3 runs to 13 residues. CDR1 is SGHTA, CDR2 FQGNSA, per germline. The ends were cut back, 4 bases at V and 4 bases at J, with 8 bases in the middle. The CDR3 DNA reads TGTGCCAGCAGCTCACAGGAGAATCAGCCCCAGCATTTT. As protein: CASSSQENQPQHF.